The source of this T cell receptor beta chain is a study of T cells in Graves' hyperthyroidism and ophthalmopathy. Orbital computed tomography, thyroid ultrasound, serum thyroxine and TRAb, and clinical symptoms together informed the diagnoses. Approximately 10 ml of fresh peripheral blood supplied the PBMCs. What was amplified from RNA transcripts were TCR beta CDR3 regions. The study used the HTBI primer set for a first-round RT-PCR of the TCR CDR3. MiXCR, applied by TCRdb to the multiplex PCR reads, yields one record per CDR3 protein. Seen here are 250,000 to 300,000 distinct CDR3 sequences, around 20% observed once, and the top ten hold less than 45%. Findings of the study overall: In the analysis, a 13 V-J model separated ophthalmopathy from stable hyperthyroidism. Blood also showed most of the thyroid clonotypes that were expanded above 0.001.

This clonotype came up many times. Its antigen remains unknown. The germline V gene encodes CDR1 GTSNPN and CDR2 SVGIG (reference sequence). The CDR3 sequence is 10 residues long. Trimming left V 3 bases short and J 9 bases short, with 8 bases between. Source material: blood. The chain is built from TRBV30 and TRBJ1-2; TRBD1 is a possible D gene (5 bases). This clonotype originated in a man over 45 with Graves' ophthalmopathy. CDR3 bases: TGTGCCTGGAGGGACAACCGCTACACCTTC. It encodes CAWRDNRYTF.